Given below is one TCR beta chain in context. The specificity of this receptor is unknown. No much larger clone is present one base from it, and per-base qualities are unavailable. The data belong to a study of blood T cell repertoires in COVID-19 (dated by TCRdb to about 2020). Some background on the complete study: Samples covering the acute and convalescent phases of COVID-19 were provided by collaborators in the United States, Italy and Spain. The prospective study material was composed of cDNA or gDNA derived from T cells, B-cell-depleted T cells, or PBMCs. The dataset comprised deeply sampled blood TCRbeta repertoires from subjects exposed to, actively infected with, or recovered from COVID-19. A freely available public database, intended as a resource for researchers studying the immune response to SARS-CoV-2, is where the repertoires were released. Samples were obtained from the ongoing ImmuneRACE study (first 160 participants) and from 1,200 or so subjects provided by 6 global collaborators. Nearly every sample came with metadata listing a de-identified subject ID, COVID-19 status, age in years and sex. HLA class I and class II types, where available, came from metadata supplied by the sample provider rather than from assay-based typing. Broader findings and caveats from the paper: Clinical and demographic metadata were provided uncurated, with the amount varying by source and participant.

V and J lose 4 bases and 6 bases, and a span of 16 bases separates them. CDR1 and CDR2 are read off the germline V gene as SNHLY and FYNNEI. Reading from cysteine to phenylalanine, the CDR3 counts 15 amino acids. Just CDR3 DNA is preserved here, 45 bases in frame from base 1. The immunoSEQ Assay, a bias-controlled multiplex PCR, was used to amplify TCRbeta CDR3 regions from genomic DNA. In the authors' own workflow: Nucleated cell counts per sample were estimated from amplification of reference gene primers within the assay. To quantify the absolute abundance of each unique TCRbeta CDR3 rearrangement, sequence reads were collapsed and filtered. Productive Simpson clonality was computed per sample as the square root of Simpson's diversity index over productive rearrangements. Drawn from immuneACCESS, this table holds only the in-frame rearrangements with V and J called that TCRdb kept. Clones are partly lost; checked studies trace under half to an unresolved V gene and leave the rest unexplained. From that table come the V and J calls and clone size; the DNA was used to work out D and trimming. This sample gives roughly 330,000 clones in total; roughly 90% of them show up just once. The top ten constitute roughly 9.9% of the sample.

In Seattle, one collaborating source enrolled patients while the infection was active and tracked those patients longitudinally over the course of disease. Collaborating institutions collected whole blood in K2EDTA tubes following their own protocols. For TCRbeta analysis, collaborators shipped samples as frozen whole blood, isolated PBMCs, or DNA extracted from either of those sample types. The receptor's source is a man aged 30 to 45 with COVID-19, enrolled during active disease. In this chain, TRBV2 is recombined with TRBJ1-5; matching of 6 bases hints at TRBD1 as the D gene. Sequenced: peripheral blood. CDR3 reads: CASSAEGGAGQPQHF. The nucleotide sequence reads as follows: TGTGCCAGCAGTGCCGAAGGGGGTGCTGGTCAGCCCCAGCATTTT.